This T cell receptor (beta chain) was retrieved from a study of shared clonotypes between healthy human individuals. Study context: Donors, aged 18 to 49, were a couple of women and three men.

V trimming: 3 bases; J trimming: 3 bases; junction bases outside the gene matches: 5. The CDR3 consists of 14 residues. The germline CDR1 and CDR2 sequences are SGHDT and YYEEEE. Generated by immunoSEQ multiplex PCR, the TCRdb table keeps only in-frame clones and is missing some. Of some 470,000 clones listed, 76% are singletons. Around 83 million PBMCs served as the genomic DNA source for unsorted samples. The clonotype comes from a woman in her thirties or forties in good health. Some clones in this sample may be carry-over from other donors' samples. Material: PBMCs. This sequence joins TRBV5-6 and TRBJ2-7; 8 nucleotides agree with TRBD1. The DNA for the CDR3 is TGTGCCAGCAGCTCGGGGACAGGACACTACGAGCAGTACTTC. It specifies CASSSGTGHYEQYF.